The 5 T cell receptor beta chains below come from one sample, sequenced in a study of CD8+ T cells in alopecia areata. Following RNA extraction, reverse transcription yielded cDNA that acted as the sequencing template. The protocol was immunoSEQ multiplex PCR, while the TCRdb copy is restricted to in-frame clones and leaves out a portion. The sample lists over 150,000 clones, around three fifths seen once, with nearly 5% in the top ten. Sequenced: CD8+ T cells sorted from blood. These receptors originate from a human donor in good health.

This chain uses TRBV27 with TRBJ1-2, with a weak D call TRBD1 (6 bases). This CDR3 has 16 amino acids. Trimming stripped 5 bases from V and 6 bases from J, with 22 bases between. Per germline, CDR1 MNHEY and CDR2 SMNVEV (reference sequence). CDR3 amino acids: CASSPNPAGVMDGYTF. CDR3 coding DNA: TGTGCCAGCAGTCCAAACCCGGCAGGGGTGATGGATGGCTACACCTTC.

This sequence joins TRBV29-1 and TRBJ2-5, with no clear D. The V end was cut by 4 bases, the J end by 5 bases, with 8 bases between. The germline gives CDR1 SQVTM, CDR2 ANQGSEA. The CDR3 is 11 residues long. The CDR3 region is CSVVAAETQYF. The CDR3 coding sequence is TGCAGCGTTGTCGCAGCGGAGACCCAGTACTTC. Together with reference TRBV29-1 and TRBJ2-5, the CDR3 gives the full variable domain: SAVISQKPSRDICQRGTSLTIQCQVDSQVTMMFWYRQQPGQSLTLIATANQGSEATYESGFVIDKFPISRPNLTFSTLTVSNMSPEDSSIYLCSVVAAETQYFGPGTRLLVL.

The chain links TRBV5-6 to TRBJ1-2; no clear D gene. Per the germline V gene, CDR1 is SGHDT and CDR2 is YYEEEE. This CDR3 is 13 amino acids long. Trimming shortened V by 2 bases and J by 0 bases, and 5 bases separated the two germline ends. CDR3 DNA: TGTGCCAGCAGCTTTCGGTCTAACTATGGCTACACCTTC. This encodes CASSFRSNYGYTF.

This chain uses TRBV5-1 with TRBJ2-5; 11 bases are a match to TRBD2. Germline V CDR1 and CDR2: SGHRS, YFSETQ. The V gene end was trimmed by 0 bases and the J gene end by 5 bases; junction bases not matched to a gene: 6. This CDR3 is built from 16 residues. CDR3 coding DNA: TGCGCCAGCAGCTTGGCGTGGACTAGCGGGTGGGAGACCCAGTACTTC. Amino acid sequence: CASSLAWTSGWETQYF.

The DNA for the CDR3 is TGCGCCAGCAGCCAAGTGGGACAGGGAACCTACGAGCAGTACTTC. Its translation: CASSQVGQGTYEQYF. The J gene is TRBJ2-7, the V gene TRBV4-1; 9 positions match TRBD1. Trimming at V came to 1 base and at J to 2 bases, leaving 3 bases not matched to a gene. The CDR3 extends over 15 amino acids. Germline CDR1 is MGHRA and CDR2 is YSYEKL.